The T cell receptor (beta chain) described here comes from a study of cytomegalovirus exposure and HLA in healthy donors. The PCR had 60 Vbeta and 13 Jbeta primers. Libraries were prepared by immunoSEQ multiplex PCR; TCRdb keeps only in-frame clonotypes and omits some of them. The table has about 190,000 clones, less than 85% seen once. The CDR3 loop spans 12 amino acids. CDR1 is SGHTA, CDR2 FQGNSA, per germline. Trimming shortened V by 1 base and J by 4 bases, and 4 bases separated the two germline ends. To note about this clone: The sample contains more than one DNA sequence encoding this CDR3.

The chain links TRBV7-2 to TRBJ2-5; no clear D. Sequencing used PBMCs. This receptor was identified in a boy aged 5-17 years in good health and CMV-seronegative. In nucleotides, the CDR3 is TGTGCCAGCAGCTTAGAAGCAGAGACCCAGTACTTC. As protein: CASSLEAETQYF.